A single sample is the source of the 22 T cell receptor beta chains below, sequenced in a study of early T cells in non-severe SARS-CoV-2 infection. TCRdb re-called the 5' RACE reads with MiXCR, one entry per CDR3 protein. The sample includes some 32,000 distinct CDR3 sequences, approximately 5.4% of them seen just once. The sample taken for sequencing was whole blood. These receptors came from an adult who was a healthcare worker with PCR-confirmed SARS-CoV-2 infection or an uninfected control (not recorded which).

This clonotype was counted between two and nine times. CDR3 sequence: CASSRGVGDGTDTQYF. CDR3 sequence (DNA): TGTGCCAGCAGCCGGGGAGTTGGGGACGGAACAGATACGCAGTATTTT. The chain recombines TRBV27 with TRBJ2-3; D might be TRBD1 or TRBD2, each matching 5 bases. The germline CDR1 and CDR2 sequences are MNHEY and SMNVEV (reference sequence). V lost 6 bases, J lost 3 bases, and 19 bases lay in between. This CDR3 comprises 16 residues.

This clonotype was counted ten times or more. The chain recombines TRBV7-9 with TRBJ2-5; TRBD2 aligns across 15 bases. Germline trimming cut 4 bases from V and 4 bases from J; bases unmatched to any gene: 13. The V gene's germline CDR1 is SEHNR and CDR2 FQNEAQ (reference sequence). This CDR3 spans 19 amino acids. The CDR3 DNA sequence: TGTGCCAGCAGCTATTTGGGACTAGCGGGAGGACCGGTGGCAGAGACCCAGTACTTC. Its protein is CASSYLGLAGGPVAETQYF.

In nucleotides, the CDR3 is TGCGCCAGCCGGGGGCGGACGTACGAGCAGTACTTC. Protein: CASRGRTYEQYF. The rearrangement joins TRBV10-2 to TRBJ2-7, with D tentatively TRBD1 or TRBD2 (6 bases each). The V gene lost 8 bases and the J gene lost 4 bases, with 12 bases spanning the gap. This CDR3 has 12 amino acids. Germline V gene sequence: CDR1 WSHSY, CDR2 SAAADI.

This clonotype has a handful of counts. The chain employs TRBV18 and TRBJ2-3, with D maybe TRBD1 (5 bases). Germline V lookup: CDR1 KGHSH, CDR2 LQKENI. V was cut by 2 bases and J by 3 bases, with 12 bases left in between. The CDR3 covers 15 residues. The CDR3 sequence: CASSPSRVGTDTQYF. The CDR3 nucleotides read TGTGCCAGCTCACCATCCAGGGTAGGAACAGATACGCAGTATTTT.

V usage is TRBV7-3 and J usage is TRBJ2-1; 7 positions agree with TRBD2. The CDR3 covers 12 residues. Germline V gene sequence: CDR1 SGHTA, CDR2 FQGTGA. Germline trimming cut 4 bases from V and 6 bases from J; bases unmatched to any gene: 0. CDR3 coding DNA: TGTGCCAGCAGCTCTAGCGGCAATGAGCAGTTCTTC. Translation gives CASSSSGNEQFF.

This clonotype was counted only a few times. This chain joins TRBV7-9 and TRBJ2-5; 8 bases line up with TRBD2. Germline CDR1 and CDR2: SEHNR and FQNEAQ (reference sequence). The CDR3 spans 16 residues. Germline trimming cut 5 bases from V and 2 bases from J; bases unmatched to any gene: 10. CDR3 region: CASSPILSGAQETQYF. CDR3 nucleotides: TGTGCCAGCAGCCCCATCCTTAGCGGGGCGCAAGAGACCCAGTACTTC. The full variable domain, in which reference TRBV7-9 and TRBJ2-5 provide the parts outside the CDR3, is DTGVSQNPRHKITKRGQNVTFRCDPISEHNRLYWYRQTLGQGPEFLTYFQNEAQLEKSRLLSDRFSAERPKGSFSTLEIQRTEQGDSAMYLCASSPILSGAQETQYFGPGTRLLVL.

This clonotype was recorded at least ten times. The rearrangement links TRBV5-1 to TRBJ2-7, with 9 nucleotides matching TRBD1. CDR3 length equals 15 residues. Trimming took 3 bases from V and 3 from J; bases not matched to a gene: 7. CDR1 is SGHRS, CDR2 YFSETQ, per germline. The DNA for the CDR3 is TGCGCCAGCAGCTCCGGGGACAGGGTGGACTACGAGCAGTACTTC. Protein sequence: CASSSGDRVDYEQYF.

This clonotype turned up a few times. The chain recombines TRBV9 with TRBJ2-2, with D possibly matching TRBD1 (6 bases). CDR1 is SGDLS, CDR2 YYNGEE, per germline. This CDR3 has 15 amino acids. V gave up 6 bases and J gave up 3 bases, with 15 bases separating them. CDR3 bases: TGTGCCAGCACTTTGTTGGCAGGGGACACCGGGGAGCTGTTTTTT. Its protein is CASTLLAGDTGELFF.

This clonotype was seen ten or more times. This chain connects TRBV6-6 to TRBJ1-5; D gene uncertain. This CDR3 comprises 16 residues. The germline V gene encodes CDR1 MNHNY and CDR2 SVGAGI (reference sequence). V lost 6 bases, J lost 1 base, and 16 bases lay in between. CDR3 loop: CASRPTGMGSNQPQHF. The CDR3 region has the DNA TGTGCCAGCAGACCAACTGGAATGGGAAGCAATCAGCCCCAGCATTTT.

V usage is TRBV7-2 and J usage is TRBJ2-2; D call uncertain. V was pared by 2 bases and J by 6 bases, with 7 bases between. CDR1 is SGHTA, CDR2 FQGNSA, per germline. This CDR3 region has 13 residues. The CDR3 is CASSLFGSGELFF. The CDR3, as DNA: TGTGCCAGCAGCTTATTTGGGTCCGGGGAGCTGTTTTTT.

This clonotype was picked up many times. The J gene is TRBJ1-5, the V gene TRBV20-1, with a tentative D call TRBD1 (6 bases). Germline values: CDR1 DFQATT, CDR2 SNEGSKA (reference sequence). The CDR3 runs 13 residues. V was clipped by 6 bases and J by 4 bases, with 13 bases between them. CDR3 DNA: TGCAGTGCCGGGGGGGCACGGAATCAGCCCCAGCATTTT. It encodes CSAGGARNQPQHF.

This rearrangement joins TRBV18 to TRBJ2-7; D is uncertain. The CDR3 is 13 residues long. Germline loops: CDR1 KGHSH, CDR2 LQKENI. V was shortened by 0 bases and J by 2 bases, with 5 bases between the two germline ends. The CDR3 protein is CASSPPTAYEQYF. CDR3 DNA sequence: TGTGCCAGCTCACCACCGACGGCCTACGAGCAGTACTTC.

The table lists this clonotype with a few counts. The rearrangement uses TRBV5-1 and TRBJ2-3; 9 bases are a match to TRBD1. Trimming cost V 6 bases and J 3 bases; bases outside gene matches: 11. The CDR3 consists of 16 residues. CDR1 SGHRS and CDR2 YFSETQ come from the germline V gene. The CDR3 sequence is CASTFVGTGKTDTQYF. CDR3 DNA sequence: TGCGCCAGCACCTTCGTGGGGACAGGGAAAACAGATACGCAGTATTTT.

This clonotype was observed many times. The chain employs TRBV20-1 and TRBJ2-7; 10 positions match TRBD2. The CDR3 runs 15 residues. Germline trimming cut 2 bases from V and 3 bases from J; bases unmatched to any gene: 7. CDR1 is DFQATT and CDR2 is SNEGSKA in the germline V gene (reference sequence). CDR3 amino acids: CSARIGLAAVYEQYF. CDR3 nucleotide sequence: TGCAGTGCTAGAATCGGACTAGCGGCTGTCTACGAGCAGTACTTC.

The chain carries TRBV20-1 and TRBJ1-6; D call uncertain. There are 15 residues in the CDR3. The germline V gene has CDR1 DFQATT and CDR2 SNEGSKA (reference sequence). V shed 2 bases and J shed 0 bases, with 8 bases lying between them. The CDR3 DNA follows: TGCAGTGCTAGATGGGGAAGCTCCTATAATTCACCCCTCCACTTT. This codes for CSARWGSSYNSPLHF.

This clonotype was recorded many times. The rearrangement uses TRBV11-3 and TRBJ2-2; D possibly corresponds to TRBD2 (6 bases). V lost 5 bases and J 0 bases, leaving 10 bases between the germline ends. This CDR3 contains 15 residues. CDR1 SGHNT and CDR2 YENEEA come from the germline V gene. CDR3 protein: CASSLSGSNTGELFF. CDR3 nucleotide sequence: TGTGCCAGCAGCCTCAGCGGGTCGAACACCGGGGAGCTGTTTTTT.

In this sample, this clonotype turned up many times. The chain has TRBV20-1 and TRBJ2-1; 11 positions agree with TRBD2. Trimming at V came to 5 bases and at J to 8 bases, leaving 11 bases not matched to a gene. The germline V gene encodes CDR1 DFQATT and CDR2 SNEGSKA (reference sequence). This CDR3 spans 15 amino acids. CDR3 in DNA: TGCAGTGCTCGGCCCCCCGTGGGACTAGCGGATGAGCAGTTCTTC. Residues: CSARPPVGLADEQFF.

There are many counts of this clonotype. This chain uses TRBV7-9 with TRBJ1-2; 8 nucleotides match TRBD1. CDR1 is SEHNR, CDR2 FQNEAQ, per germline (reference sequence). CDR3 length equals 15 residues. V trimming: 4 bases; J trimming: 4 bases; junction bases outside the gene matches: 8. The DNA for the CDR3 is TGTGCCAGCAGCTATTCCGGGACAGGACTCTATGGCTACACCTTC. Amino acid sequence: CASSYSGTGLYGYTF.

This clonotype was recorded only once. Mismatch with germline at one junction end may stem from a read error. J is TRBJ2-2 and V is TRBV7-9; TRBD1 is a possible D gene (6 bases). CDR3 length: 15 amino acids. Germline CDR1 SEHNR, CDR2 FQNEAQ (reference sequence). The CDR3 coding sequence is TGTGGCAGCAGCTCGGGACACCGAAACACCGGGGAGCTGTTTTTT. Translated: CGSSSGHRNTGELFF.

This clonotype was found a few times. CDR3 DNA: TGTGCCAGCTCACCAGCGGGGACAGATACGCAGTATTTT. Its protein product is CASSPAGTDTQYF. The chain combines TRBV18 with TRBJ2-3; TRBD2 might be the D (6 bases). The length of the CDR3 is 13 residues. The germline gives CDR1 KGHSH, CDR2 LQKENI. With 2 bases removed from V and 3 bases from J, the gap between germline ends came to 6 bases.

This clonotype was seen repeatedly, ten times or more. This chain connects TRBV2 to TRBJ2-5, with D hard to call. The CDR3 is 12 amino acids. CDR1 is SNHLY and CDR2 is FYNNEI in the germline V gene. Trimming took off 7 bases at V and 5 bases at J, with 11 bases between the two ends. CDR3 loop: CASKAVGETQYF. In DNA form, the CDR3 reads TGTGCCAGCAAGGCAGTCGGGGAGACCCAGTACTTC.

The J gene is TRBJ1-1, the V gene TRBV6-6; the D is unclear. The CDR3 contains 17 residues. CDR1 MNHNY and CDR2 SVGAGI come from the germline V gene (reference sequence). Trimming stripped 1 base from V and 4 bases from J, with 19 bases between. CDR3 nucleotides: TGTGCCAGCAGTTACTACGGTGTTTGGACGTACTCCACTGAAGCTTTCTTT. Its protein is CASSYYGVWTYSTEAFF.